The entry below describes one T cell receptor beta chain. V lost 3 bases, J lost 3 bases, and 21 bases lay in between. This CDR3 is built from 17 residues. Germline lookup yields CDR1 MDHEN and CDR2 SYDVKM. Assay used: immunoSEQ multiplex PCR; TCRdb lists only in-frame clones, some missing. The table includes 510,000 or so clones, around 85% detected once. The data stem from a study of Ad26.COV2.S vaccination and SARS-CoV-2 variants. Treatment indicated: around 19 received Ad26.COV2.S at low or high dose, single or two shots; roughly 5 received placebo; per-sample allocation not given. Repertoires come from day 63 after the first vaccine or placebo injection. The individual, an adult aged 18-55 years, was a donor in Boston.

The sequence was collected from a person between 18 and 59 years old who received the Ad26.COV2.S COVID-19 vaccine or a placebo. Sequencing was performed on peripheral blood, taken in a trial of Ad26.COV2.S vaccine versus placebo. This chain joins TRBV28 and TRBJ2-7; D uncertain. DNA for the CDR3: TGTGCCAGCAGTTTTTCGCCAGGTCCTACCCTCCACTACGAGCAGTACTTC. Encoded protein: CASSFSPGPTLHYEQYF.